What follows is one TCR beta chain and its context. TCRdb's copy holds only in-frame clones and misses some; the assay was immunoSEQ multiplex PCR. Of fewer than 450,000 clones listed, about 90% are singletons. Germline V lookup: CDR1 MDHEN, CDR2 SYDVKM. J was trimmed by 5 bases and V by 8 bases; bases with no gene match: 5. The CDR3 extends over 14 amino acids. Grouping used clinical history reported by participants in a survey and questionnaire. Each recovered donor of Cohort 3 presented with two negative PCRs, clearance, or symptom resolution. The sample comes from a study of blood T cell repertoires in COVID-19. In the study overall: From the United States, Italy and Spain came samples of acute and convalescent COVID-19. PBMCs, B-cell-depleted T cells, or T cells provided the cDNA or gDNA that made up the material.

Sequences were obtained from PBMCs or T cells enriched from blood (not recorded which). The sequence came from a man aged 18 to 35 who had recovered from COVID-19. The gene calls are TRBV28 and TRBJ2-1, with TRBD2 identical over 11 bases. The chain's CDR3 is CASGEGLADNEQFF. In nucleotides, the CDR3 is TGTGCCAGCGGAGAGGGACTAGCGGACAATGAGCAGTTCTTC.